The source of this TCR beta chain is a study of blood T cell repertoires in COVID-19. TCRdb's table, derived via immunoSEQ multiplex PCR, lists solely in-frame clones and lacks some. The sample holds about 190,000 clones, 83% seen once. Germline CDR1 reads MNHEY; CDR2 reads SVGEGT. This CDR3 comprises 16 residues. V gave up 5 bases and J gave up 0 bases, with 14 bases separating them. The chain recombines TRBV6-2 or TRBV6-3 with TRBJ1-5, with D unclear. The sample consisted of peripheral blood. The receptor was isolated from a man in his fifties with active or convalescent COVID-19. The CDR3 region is CASSRGGIVSNQPQHF. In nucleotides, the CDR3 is TGTGCCAGCAGTCGGGGAGGAATTGTTAGCAATCAGCCCCAGCATTTT.